These 31 T cell receptor beta chains originate from one sample sequenced in a study of blood T cells in healthy people across ages. A second about 6 to 11 cycle PCR used barcoded and J-beta primers. One entry per CDR3 protein, called by TCRdb with MiXCR from the 5' RACE reads. The sample lists 800,000 to 1,300,000 distinct CDR3 sequences, under 30% occurring once. This same sample was also taken into another study, of T cells of mothers and their children.

The sample comprised blood. These receptors came from a girl aged 2-10 years in good health.

This chain links TRBV7-6 with TRBJ2-7, with D uncertain. V lost 1 base and J lost 2, with 9 bases in between. Per the germline V gene, CDR1 is SGHVS and CDR2 is FNYEAQ. The CDR3 is 14 amino acids. DNA for the CDR3: TGTGCCAGCAGCTTAGTGGCTCAGCCCTACGAGCAGTACTTC. Amino acids: CASSLVAQPYEQYF.

The chain joins TRBV20-1 to TRBJ2-1; D unclear. V lost 5 bases, J lost 3 bases, and 17 bases lay in between. The CDR3 has 15 amino acids. Germline loops: CDR1 DFQATT, CDR2 SNEGSKA (reference sequence). The CDR3 here is CSAQDPRTGYNEQFF. The CDR3 DNA sequence: TGCAGTGCTCAGGACCCACGGACGGGCTACAATGAGCAGTTCTTC.

On this clonotype itself: A junction end diverges from the germline sequence, so it may reflect a read error. CDR3 protein: CTSSQDRGGEAFF. CDR3 bases: TGTACCAGCAGCCAGGACAGGGGGGGGGAAGCTTTCTTT. The rearrangement uses TRBV14 and TRBJ1-1; the match to TRBD1 covers 10 bases. The CDR3 loop spans 13 amino acids. The germline gives CDR1 SGHDN, CDR2 FVKESK.

This clonotype turned up a few times. V is TRBV13 and J is TRBJ1-1; no firm D call. CDR3 length: 12 amino acids. Germline V gives CDR1 PRHDT, CDR2 FYEKMQ (reference sequence). V shed 2 bases and J shed 6 bases, with 7 bases lying between them. In DNA, the CDR3 is TGTGCCAGCAGCTTATCTGACCCTGAAGCTTTCTTT. This sequence encodes CASSLSDPEAFF.

This clonotype showed up just a few times. V is TRBV5-1 and J is TRBJ1-1; TRBD1 aligns across 9 bases. Trimming removed 0 bases from V and 1 base from J; junction bases left unmatched: 1. This CDR3 spans 15 amino acids. The germline gives CDR1 SGHRS, CDR2 YFSETQ. The CDR3 sequence: CASSLGGQGNTEAFF. Here the CDR3 DNA reads TGCGCCAGCAGCTTGGGGGGACAGGGGAACACTGAAGCTTTCTTT.

V gene TRBV24-1 combines with J gene TRBJ2-4; either TRBD1 or TRBD2 may supply D (5 bases each). The CDR3 totals 13 residues. The V end was cut by 9 bases, the J end by 6 bases, with 14 bases between. Per the germline V gene, CDR1 is KGHDR and CDR2 is SFDVKD. DNA for the CDR3: TGTGCCACCTCTGAACGGGACGGAAACATTCAGTACTTC. Protein sequence: CATSERDGNIQYF.

This clonotype turned up a few times. The chain links TRBV6-6 to TRBJ2-1; no reliable D call. V lost 0 bases, J lost 10 bases, and 7 bases lay in between. In germline, CDR1 is MNHNY, CDR2 SVGAGI (reference sequence). The CDR3 is made up of 12 amino acids. Here the CDR3 reads CASSYSLLEQFF. The DNA of the CDR3 is TGTGCCAGCAGTTACTCTCTCCTCGAGCAGTTCTTC.

The rearrangement links TRBV6-2 or TRBV6-3 to TRBJ2-6, with D tentatively TRBD1 or TRBD2 (5 bases each). CDR1 and CDR2 from the germline V gene are MNHEY and SVGEGT. This CDR3 has 17 amino acids. Trimming left V 1 base short and J 3 bases short, with 13 bases between. DNA of the CDR3: TGTGCCAGCAGTTACTTTTGGGGGAGTTTTGGGGCCAACGTCCTGACTTTC. Protein sequence: CASSYFWGSFGANVLTF.

This clonotype was seen a handful of times. The junction shows a germline mismatch at one end, possibly a read error. The chain carries TRBV4-1 and TRBJ2-3; 15 bases agree with TRBD2. Per the germline V gene, CDR1 is MGHRA and CDR2 is YSYEKL. This CDR3 has 18 residues. DNA of the CDR3: TGCACCAGCAGCCACCGGGGACTAGCGGGAGGAGACACAGATACGCAGTATTTT. This codes for CTSSHRGLAGGDTDTQYF.

The genes are TRBV27 and TRBJ2-2, with 8 bases identical to TRBD2. Germline V gene sequence: CDR1 MNHEY, CDR2 SMNVEV (reference sequence). The CDR3 loop spans 15 amino acids. V shed 5 bases and J 6 bases; nucleotides not matched to a gene: 8. CDR3 protein: CASSGLAGSPGELFF. The CDR3 bases are TGTGCCAGCAGTGGCCTAGCGGGCTCACCCGGGGAGCTGTTTTTT.

The J gene is TRBJ2-3, the V gene TRBV6-1, with TRBD2 identical over 8 bases. Germline lookup yields CDR1 MNHNS and CDR2 SASEGT. This CDR3 is built from 17 residues. V gave up 4 bases and J gave up 5 bases; unmatched junction bases: 14. The CDR3 protein is CASSASRGGPMIDTQYF. CDR3 DNA: TGTGCCAGCAGTGCGAGTCGGGGGGGCCCAATGATAGATACGCAGTATTTT.

The V call is TRBV27, the J call TRBJ2-1; TRBD2 aligns across 9 bases. Losses at the gene ends were 5 bases for V and 6 bases for J; bases not matched to a gene: 5. There are 14 residues in the CDR3. Germline V gene data show CDR1 as MNHEY and CDR2 as SMNVEV (reference sequence). CDR3 in DNA: TGTGCCAGCAGTGGCGGGAGGGGCTTCAATGAGCAGTTCTTC. It translates to CASSGGRGFNEQFF.

The chain links TRBV7-9 to TRBJ2-3, with D hard to call. There are 12 residues in the CDR3. Germline V lookup: CDR1 SEHNR, CDR2 FQNEAQ (reference sequence). Trimming pared 6 bases from V and 5 bases from J, leaving 9 bases between. The CDR3, as DNA: TGTGCCAGCAGAACCGGTGAAGATACGCAGTATTTT. It encodes CASRTGEDTQYF.

This clonotype occurred a few times. V and J are TRBV7-9 and TRBJ2-1; a possible D gene is TRBD1 (6 bases). Trimming shortened V by 5 bases and J by 0 bases, and 17 bases separated the two germline ends. CDR3 length: 17 amino acids. Looked up from germline, CDR1 is SEHNR and CDR2 is FQNEAQ (reference sequence). Here the CDR3 DNA reads TGTGCCAGCAGCGGGACATCGGACAGTCGCTCCTACAATGAGCAGTTCTTC. Translation gives CASSGTSDSRSYNEQFF.

The chain carries TRBV5-6 and TRBJ1-1; D is undetermined. In germline, CDR1 is SGHDT, CDR2 YYEEEE. The ends were cut back, 3 bases at V and 1 base at J, with 10 bases in the middle. The CDR3 is 14 amino acids. The CDR3 DNA reads TGTGCCAGCAGCTCTCCGTACAGGAACACTGAAGCTTTCTTT. It specifies CASSSPYRNTEAFF.

This clonotype came up a few times. The J gene is TRBJ2-1, the V gene TRBV5-1; TRBD2 aligns across 9 bases. The V and J ends lost 3 bases and 9 bases, in that order; junction bases with no gene match: 7. CDR1 and CDR2 from the germline V gene are SGHRS and YFSETQ. The CDR3 length is 14 residues. The CDR3 protein is CASSSGLAIAEQFF. For the CDR3, the DNA is TGCGCCAGCAGCTCGGGACTAGCCATAGCTGAGCAGTTCTTC.

This clonotype came up many times. This chain joins TRBV28 and TRBJ2-5; possible D gene TRBD2, 6 bases. With 7 bases removed from V and 4 bases from J, the gap between germline ends came to 16 bases. Germline CDR1 reads MDHEN; CDR2 reads SYDVKM. The CDR3 sequence is 14 residues long. Written as DNA, the CDR3 is TGTGCCAGCACCCTCTCCGGGGGAGGAGAGACCCAGTACTTC. It encodes CASTLSGGGETQYF.

The V gene is TRBV13, the J gene TRBJ1-1; D possibly corresponds to TRBD1 (6 bases). This CDR3 has 15 residues. Trimming pared 10 bases from V and 6 bases from J, leaving 24 bases between. In germline, CDR1 is PRHDT, CDR2 FYEKMQ (reference sequence). CDR3 nucleotide sequence: TGTGCCACCACGGAGGGGGGACGGGGAATCGCTGAAGCTTTCTTT. It codes for CATTEGGRGIAEAFF.

V and J are TRBV20-1 and TRBJ2-5; TRBD1 aligns across 8 bases. The closer fit of TRBJ2-7 to the DNA end suggests the J call may be wrong. The CDR3 spans 15 residues. The germline V gene encodes CDR1 DFQATT and CDR2 SNEGSKA (reference sequence). CDR3 amino acids: CSARGTVRGLDEQYF. The CDR3 DNA is TGCAGTGCTAGAGGGACGGTCAGGGGGCTAGACGAGCAGTACTTC.

This clonotype was observed a single time. This chain links TRBV10-3 with TRBJ2-5; TRBD2 agrees at 8 bases. Germline CDR1 reads ENHRY; CDR2 reads SYGVKD. The CDR3 has 16 residues. The ends lost 0 bases at V and 2 bases at J; junction bases unmatched: 5. CDR3 protein: CAISESTVAGQETQYF. The CDR3 region has the DNA TGTGCCATCAGTGAGTCTACGGTAGCGGGGCAAGAGACCCAGTACTTC.

This clonotype came up a few times. The chain employs TRBV7-3 and TRBJ2-3, with 12 bases that match TRBD2. This CDR3 spans 15 amino acids. V shed 6 bases, J shed 4 bases, and the junction held 5 bases outside the gene matches. CDR1 and CDR2 from the germline V gene are SGHTA and FQGTGA. The DNA of the CDR3 is TGTGCCAGCAGTTCGACTAGCGGGAGAGCAGATACGCAGTATTTT. This translates into CASSSTSGRADTQYF.

This clonotype has just a few counts. One junction end disagrees with the germline gene, perhaps due to a read error. The CDR3 region is CAGSFSVGNSGANVLTF. CDR3 nucleotide sequence: TGTGCCGGCAGCTTTAGCGTTGGGAACTCTGGGGCCAACGTCCTGACTTTC. V is TRBV7-2 and J is TRBJ2-6; TRBD2 might be the D (5 bases). The CDR3 sequence is 17 residues long. Germline CDR1 is SGHTA and CDR2 is FQGNSA.

This clonotype was observed a handful of times. V is TRBV5-1 and J is TRBJ1-2; D may be TRBD1 (5 bases). The CDR3 runs to 15 residues. Germline assignment: CDR1 SGHRS and CDR2 YFSETQ. Trimming took off 4 bases at V and 0 bases at J, with 13 bases between the two ends. The CDR3 bases are TGCGCCAGCAGCCCTCTTCAGGGCGCTAACTATGGCTACACCTTC. Amino acid sequence: CASSPLQGANYGYTF.

The chain combines TRBV27 with TRBJ2-7, with 8 bases identical to TRBD1. The J segment lost 6 bases and the V segment lost 3 bases, leaving 7 bases of the junction unmatched. This CDR3 region has 14 residues. The germline V gene has CDR1 MNHEY and CDR2 SMNVEV (reference sequence). Here the CDR3 DNA reads TGTGCCAGCAGTTTCCGGGACAGGAGCTGCGAGCAGTACTTC. Its protein is CASSFRDRSCEQYF.

As concerns this clonotype: The junction shows a germline mismatch at one end, possibly a read error. This chain links TRBV7-9 with TRBJ1-1; possibly TRBD1 for D (5 bases). Per the germline V gene, CDR1 is SEHNR and CDR2 is FQNEAQ (reference sequence). This CDR3 region has 14 residues. CDR3 in DNA: TGTGCCATCCTTTCCAGGGTGGGGAACACTGGAGCTTTCTTT. Its protein is CAILSRVGNTGAFF.

The rearrangement joins TRBV29-1 to TRBJ2-1; D is unresolved. The germline gives CDR1 SQVTM, CDR2 ANQGSEA. There are 15 residues in the CDR3. The ends were cut back, 3 bases at V and 7 bases at J, with 19 bases in the middle. The CDR3, as DNA: TGCAGCGTTGAGATAGTGGACCAGGCGGTGAATGAGCAGTTCTTC. Its translation is CSVEIVDQAVNEQFF.

The chain recombines TRBV7-8 with TRBJ2-2, with 8 bases aligning to TRBD1. The CDR3 is 16 amino acids. CDR1 and CDR2 from the germline V gene are SGHVS and FQNEAQ. V lost 4 bases, J lost 1 base, and 5 bases stayed unmatched. The CDR3 sequence is CASSSGGRGNTGELFF. CDR3 DNA sequence: TGTGCCAGCAGCTCAGGGGGCAGGGGGAACACCGGGGAGCTGTTTTTT.

In DNA form, the CDR3 reads TGTGCTAGTGCCCGGGGCACAGGGTTCCGGTACTTC. Translation gives CASARGTGFRYF. The chain has TRBV12-5 and TRBJ2-5, with D perhaps matching TRBD1 (6 bases). Trimming took off 7 bases at V and 13 bases at J, with 19 bases between the two ends. This CDR3 is 12 amino acids long. CDR1 and CDR2 (germline): LGHNT, FRNRAP.

A few counts support this clonotype. The genes are TRBV19 and TRBJ2-1, with no clear D. The J call may be in error: the DNA end matches TRBJ2-5 better. Germline V gene data show CDR1 as LNHDA and CDR2 as SQIVND (reference sequence). The CDR3 loop spans 11 amino acids. The CDR3 loop is CASSIDETQYF. The CDR3 DNA reads as TGTGCCAGTAGTATAGATGAGACCCAGTACTTC.

This clonotype was picked up a small number of times. The rearrangement uses TRBV6-2 or TRBV6-3 and TRBJ1-1; tentative D call: TRBD1 (5 bases). Germline loops: CDR1 MNHEY, CDR2 SVGEGT. The CDR3 sequence is 14 residues long. The V end was cut by 8 bases, the J end by 6 bases, with 19 bases between. This CDR3 is CASCPGTALPEAFF. DNA for the CDR3: TGTGCCAGCTGCCCCGGGACGGCTTTACCTGAAGCTTTCTTT.

The chain is built from TRBV6-6 and TRBJ1-4, with D possibly TRBD1 on 5 matching bases. Germline V gene sequence: CDR1 MNHNY, CDR2 SVGAGI (reference sequence). Trimming cost V 6 bases and J 6 bases, with 17 bases left between them. This CDR3 region has 15 residues. The CDR3 nucleotides are TGTGCCAGCAGAATGACGGCCACAGGTGATGAAAAACTGTTTTTT. This gives the protein CASRMTATGDEKLFF.